This TCR beta chain was observed in a study of blood T cell repertoires in COVID-19. Germline V gene sequence: CDR1 KGHSH, CDR2 LQKENI. Trimming took 0 bases from V and 6 from J, leaving 9 bases between them. The CDR3 contains 14 residues. Here immunoSEQ multiplex PCR was the method, and the copy in TCRdb shows in-frame clones only, minus some. The sample holds approximately 380,000 clones, just over 90% seen once. V gene TRBV18 combines with J gene TRBJ2-1, with D possibly being TRBD2 (6 bases). The receptor's source is a woman in her thirties or forties who had been exposed to COVID-19. The material sequenced was PBMCs or T cells enriched from blood (not recorded which). CDR3 amino acids: CASSPPTTSNEQFF. Written as DNA, the CDR3 is TGTGCCAGCTCACCACCGACGACTAGCAATGAGCAGTTCTTC.